This is a list of T cell receptor beta chains from one sample in a study of blood T cell repertoires in COVID-19. The method was immunoSEQ multiplex PCR; TCRdb's version includes in-frame clones alone and lacks a portion of them. This repertoire shows more than 95,000 clones, 85% found once; its top ten account for 4.1%. The sample taken for sequencing was peripheral blood. The receptors were gathered from a man aged 50 to 59 with acute or convalescent COVID-19. Both conserved end residues are part of each CDR3. The D gene is left open where the match is weak. Only part of the rows carry a size: once, few, many, or a class if the clone is expanded.

clone size,J gene,V gene,D gene,CDR3 DNA,CDR3 protein
-,TRBJ2-3,TRBV7-3,-,TGTGCCAGCAGTCTCACGGGACTTTTAACAGATACGCAGTATTTT,CASSLTGLLTDTQYF
-,TRBJ1-2,TRBV28,-,TGTGCCAGCAAATTTATGAGATATGGCTACACCTTC,CASKFMRYGYTF
-,TRBJ2-2,TRBV10-2,TRBD2,TGCGCCAGCAGCGGGAGCGGGGGGGCCTACACCGGGGAGCTGTTTTTT,CASSGSGGAYTGELFF
-,TRBJ2-3,TRBV12-5,-,TGTGCTAGTGATAACGGGGGAGTTTTAAGCACAGATACGCAGTATTTT,CASDNGGVLSTDTQYF
few,TRBJ2-7,TRBV9,TRBD2,TGTGCCAGCAGCCCCCGGACTAGCGGGGGTGGTGAGCAGTACTTC,CASSPRTSGGGEQYF
-,TRBJ2-7,TRBV7-9,TRBD1,TGTGCCAGCAGGAAAGATGGGGGACAGGGGGCAGAGGTTAGCTACGAGCAGTACTTC,CASRKDGGQGAEVSYEQYF
-,TRBJ1-5,TRBV5-1,-,TGCGCCAGCTCCCCGAGGGGAGGAGCAGATCAGCCCCAGCATTTT,CASSPRGGADQPQHF
once,TRBJ1-4,TRBV15,TRBD1,TGTGCCACCAGCAGAGCGGGACAGGGGAAAGAAAAACTGTTTTTT,CATSRAGQGKEKLFF
-,TRBJ2-1,TRBV10-2,TRBD2,TGCGCCAGCAACGGACTAGCGGGGGTCAATGAGCAGTTCTTC,CASNGLAGVNEQFF
-,TRBJ2-7,TRBV13,TRBD2,TGTGCCAGCAGCTCTCGGGGGGGGCAGGACGAGCAGTACTTC,CASSSRGGQDEQYF
-,TRBJ2-5,TRBV12-3/TRBV12-4,TRBD2,TGTGCCAGCAGCCCCGGGGGAGGGGAGACCCAGTACTTC,CASSPGGGETQYF
-,TRBJ1-5,TRBV19,-,TGTGCCAGTAGTATAGGGGAGCAGATTTATAGCAATCAGCCCCAGCATTTT,CASSIGEQIYSNQPQHF
-,TRBJ2-6,TRBV6-1,-,TGTGCCAGCAGTGCTGCTCGGGGGAGCTCTGGGGCCAACGTCCTGACTTTC,CASSAARGSSGANVLTF
-,TRBJ1-1,TRBV18,-,TGTGCCAGCTCATCCGTGTTGGCAGCCTCGGGCACTGAAGCTTTCTTT,CASSSVLAASGTEAFF
-,TRBJ2-1,TRBV6-5,-,TGTGCCAGCATACACAGGGCGAGGAATGAGCAGTTCTTC,CASIHRARNEQFF
-,TRBJ2-7,TRBV10-3,-,TGTGCCATCAGTGAGGGCTGGTATAAGTACTTC,CAISEGWYKYF
few,TRBJ2-5,TRBV30,-,TGTGCCTGGAGTGTACTAGAAAGGACAGAGACCCAGTACTTC,CAWSVLERTETQYF
few,TRBJ1-1,TRBV14,-,TGTGCCAGCAGCCAACCGCGTACAGTCTTGGCTGAAGCTTTCTTT,CASSQPRTVLAEAFF
-,TRBJ2-1,TRBV11-3,-,TGTGCCAGCAGCTTAAACCAGAACAATGAGCAGTTCTTC,CASSLNQNNEQFF
-,TRBJ2-5,TRBV24-1,-,TGTGCCACCAGTGATTCTAGTTTAGGAACCCAGTACTTC,CATSDSSLGTQYF
-,TRBJ2-3,TRBV6-5,TRBD2,TGTGCCAGCACCGAAGGACTAGCGGGAGTGGATACGCAGTATTTT,CASTEGLAGVDTQYF
-,TRBJ2-7,TRBV27,-,TGTGCCAGCCAAACCACTCCCCGCTTCAACGAGCAGTACTTC,CASQTTPRFNEQYF
-,TRBJ2-5,TRBV6-8,-,TGTGCCAGCAGTTACTCGATCTACGAGACCCAGTACTTC,CASSYSIYETQYF
-,TRBJ1-4,TRBV18,-,TGTGCCAGCTCACCACCCGCGACAGGCGGGGAAAAACTGTTTTTT,CASSPPATGGEKLFF
-,TRBJ1-5,TRBV2,TRBD1,TGTGCCAGCAGTCGGGGACAGGGTTATCAGCCCCAGCATTTT,CASSRGQGYQPQHF
-,TRBJ1-3,TRBV7-8,-,TGTGCCAGCAGCTCCTACTCTGGAAACACCATATATTTT,CASSSYSGNTIYF
-,TRBJ2-7,TRBV19,TRBD1,TGTGCCAGTAACCCCGGGACAGGGGACGAGCAGTACTTC,CASNPGTGDEQYF
-,TRBJ2-5,TRBV29-1,-,TGCAGCGTATACAGGGATTCGGAGACCCAGTACTTC,CSVYRDSETQYF
-,TRBJ2-3,TRBV5-3,TRBD2,TGTGCCAGAAGCTTGGTCCTAGCGGGGGCTGAAGATGATACGCAGTATTTT,CARSLVLAGAEDDTQYF
-,TRBJ1-6,TRBV27,-,TGTGCCAGCAGTTTTCCGCCGCAGGCCGGAGGGTCACCCCTCCACTTT,CASSFPPQAGGSPLHF
-,TRBJ2-7,TRBV2,-,TGTGCCCAAGAGGGTCGCAGCCACTACGAGCAGTACTTC,CAQEGRSHYEQYF
-,TRBJ2-2,TRBV5-1,-,TGCGCCAGCAGCGACGATCAGGGATTCGGGGAGCTGTTTTTT,CASSDDQGFGELFF
-,TRBJ2-1,TRBV19,-,TGTGCCAGTACCCTTGAGGCAACAACCGGGGAGCAGTTCTTC,CASTLEATTGEQFF
-,TRBJ1-1,TRBV6-5,-,TGTGCCAGCAGTTACTCCCCGGGGGGGAACACTGAAGCTTTCTTT,CASSYSPGGNTEAFF
once,TRBJ1-5,TRBV2,-,TGTGCCAGCAGGATAGAAAGCAATCAGCCCCAGCATTTT,CASRIESNQPQHF
-,TRBJ2-1,TRBV30,-,TGTGCCTGGAGTGTAGAAGCCATCTCCTACAATGAGCAGTTCTTC,CAWSVEAISYNEQFF
-,TRBJ1-5,TRBV28,TRBD1,TGTGCCAGCAGTTTTGACAGGGTAGATCAGCCCCAGCATTTT,CASSFDRVDQPQHF
-,TRBJ2-5,TRBV10-3,TRBD1,TGTGCCATCAGTGTCGACAGGGTTGAGAAGACCCAGTACTTC,CAISVDRVEKTQYF
few,TRBJ2-5,TRBV29-1,TRBD1,TGCAGCGGGGCGACAGGGGCAACGGGGACCCAGTACTTC,CSGATGATGTQYF
-,TRBJ2-7,TRBV7-9,-,TGTGCCAGCAGCTTAGTTGTTGGGCCGGACTACGAGCAGTACTTC,CASSLVVGPDYEQYF
-,TRBJ1-2,TRBV5-6,TRBD1,TGTGCCAGCGTACGGGGACAGGGTGACTATGGCTACACCTTC,CASVRGQGDYGYTF
-,TRBJ1-2,TRBV11-2,-,TGTGCCAGCAACCCGCTTAAGGGGCCAAACTATGGCTACACCTTC,CASNPLKGPNYGYTF
once,TRBJ1-1,TRBV20-1,-,TGCAGTGCTAGATTTCACTATGAAGCTTTCTTT,CSARFHYEAFF
few,TRBJ1-5,TRBV30,TRBD1,TGTGCCTGGAGTGCCAGGACAGGGACGGGTCAGCCCCAGCATTTT,CAWSARTGTGQPQHF
few,TRBJ2-2,TRBV29-1,-,TGCAGCGTTGCCCTGGAGGGGCGGGGTAATTTCCGGGAGCTGTTTTTT,CSVALEGRGNFRELFF
-,TRBJ2-7,TRBV29-1,-,TGCAGCGTTGAAGATCTTACGGGGTTCGGATACGAGCAGTACTTC,CSVEDLTGFGYEQYF